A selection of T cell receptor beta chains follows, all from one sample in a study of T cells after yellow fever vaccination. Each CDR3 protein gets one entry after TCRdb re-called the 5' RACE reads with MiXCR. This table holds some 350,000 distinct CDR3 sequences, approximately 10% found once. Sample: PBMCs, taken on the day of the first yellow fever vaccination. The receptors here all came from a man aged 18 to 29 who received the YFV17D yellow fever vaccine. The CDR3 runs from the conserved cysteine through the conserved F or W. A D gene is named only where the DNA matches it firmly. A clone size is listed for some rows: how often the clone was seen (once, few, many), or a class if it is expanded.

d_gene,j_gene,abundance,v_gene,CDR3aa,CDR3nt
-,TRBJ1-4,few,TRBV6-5,CASTNSGTGDEKLFF,TGTGCCAGCACAAATAGCGGGACTGGGGATGAAAAACTGTTTTTT
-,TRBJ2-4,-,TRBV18,CASSRLDLDLAKNIQYF,TGTGCCAGCTCACGGCTTGATTTGGACCTAGCCAAAAACATTCAGTACTTC
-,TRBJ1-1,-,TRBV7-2,CASSLVRGEGTEAFF,TGTGCCAGCAGCTTAGTGAGGGGAGAGGGCACTGAAGCTTTCTTT
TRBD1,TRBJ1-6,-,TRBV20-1,CSAFYSGTVNSPLHF,TGCAGTGCCTTTTATTCCGGGACAGTCAATTCACCCCTCCACTTT
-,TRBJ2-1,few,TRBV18,CASSRGTGALNEQFF,TGTGCCAGCTCACGTGGGACGGGGGCGCTCAATGAGCAGTTCTTC
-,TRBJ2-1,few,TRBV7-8,CASSPGHDEQFF,TGTGCCAGCAGCCCAGGACATGATGAGCAGTTCTTC
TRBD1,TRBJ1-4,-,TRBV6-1,CASRPGQGPTNEKLFF,TGTGCCAGCAGACCGGGACAGGGACCAACTAATGAAAAACTGTTTTTT
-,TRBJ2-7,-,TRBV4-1,CASSQAWDSADEQYF,TGCGCCAGCAGCCAAGCTTGGGACTCGGCGGACGAGCAGTACTTC
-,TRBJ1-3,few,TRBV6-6,CASTGTLGNTIYF,TGTGCCAGCACCGGGACTCTTGGAAACACCATATATTTT
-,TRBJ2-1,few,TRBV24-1,CATSGQGFNEQFF,TGTGCCACCAGTGGTCAGGGTTTCAATGAGCAGTTCTTC
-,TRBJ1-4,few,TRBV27,CASSSFLGEKLFF,TGTGCCAGCAGTTCTTTCCTAGGGGAAAAACTGTTTTTT
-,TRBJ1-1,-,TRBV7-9,CASSSRGGLDVIAFF,TGTGCCAGCAGCTCCCGGGGAGGGTTAGACGTGATAGCTTTCTTT
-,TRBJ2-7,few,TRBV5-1,CASSSSAGTLSYEQYF,TGCGCCAGCAGCTCCTCGGCCGGGACACTCTCCTACGAGCAGTACTTC
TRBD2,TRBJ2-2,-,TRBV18,CASSPLVTSGGPLSNTGELFF,TGTGCCAGCTCACCACTGGTGACTAGCGGGGGCCCTCTCTCGAACACCGGGGAGCTGTTTTTT
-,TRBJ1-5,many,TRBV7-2,CASSFLVSNQPQHF,TGTGCCAGCAGCTTTTTGGTTAGCAATCAGCCCCAGCATTTT
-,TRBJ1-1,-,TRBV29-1,CSGGRGKEDTEAFF,TGCAGCGGCGGTAGGGGGAAAGAGGACACTGAAGCTTTCTTT
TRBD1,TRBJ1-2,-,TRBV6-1,CASSLGQGLDGYTF,TGTGCCAGCAGTCTAGGACAGGGTTTAGATGGCTACACCTTC
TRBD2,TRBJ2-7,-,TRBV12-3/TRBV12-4,CASSFRLAGTGEQYF,TGTGCCAGCAGTTTTCGGCTAGCGGGGACGGGGGAGCAGTACTTC
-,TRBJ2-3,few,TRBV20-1,CSEAWATSTDTQYF,TGCAGTGAAGCCTGGGCCACTAGCACAGATACGCAGTATTTT
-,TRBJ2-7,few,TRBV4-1,CASSQPSRGDEQYF,TGCGCCAGCAGCCAACCGTCCCGGGGCGACGAGCAGTACTTC
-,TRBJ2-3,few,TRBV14,CASSQVGGANTDTQYF,TGTGCCAGCAGCCAAGTAGGGGGGGCGAACACAGATACGCAGTATTTT
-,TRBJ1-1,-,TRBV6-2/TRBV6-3,CASSGGRNTKAFF,TGTGCCAGCAGCGGGGGCAGGAACACTAAAGCTTTCTTT
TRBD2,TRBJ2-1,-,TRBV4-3,CASSQEPRGGFSYNEQFF,TGCGCCAGCAGCCAAGAACCCCGGGGGGGGTTCTCCTACAATGAGCAGTTCTTC
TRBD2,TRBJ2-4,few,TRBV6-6,CASSYGLAAFGYF,TGTGCCAGCAGTTATGGGCTAGCGGCCTTTGGGTACTTC
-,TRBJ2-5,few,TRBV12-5,CASGWGRVVSETQYF,TGTGCTAGTGGTTGGGGGCGGGTGGTTAGTGAGACCCAGTACTTC
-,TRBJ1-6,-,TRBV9,CASSVGVGAWSPLHF,TGTGCCAGCAGCGTAGGGGTGGGGGCATGGTCACCCCTCCACTTT
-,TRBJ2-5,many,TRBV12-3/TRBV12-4,CASSLAGGPETQYF,TGTGCCAGCAGTTTAGCGGGGGGGCCGGAGACCCAGTACTTC
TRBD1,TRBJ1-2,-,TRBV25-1,CASSGPWTGGNYGYTF,TGTGCCAGCAGTGGACCATGGACAGGGGGGAACTATGGCTACACCTTC
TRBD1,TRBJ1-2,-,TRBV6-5,CASSYGQGGYGYTF,TGTGCCAGCAGTTACGGTCAGGGGGGCTATGGCTACACCTTC
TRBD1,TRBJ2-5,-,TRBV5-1,CASTLTGRTQETQYF,TGCGCCAGCACCCTGACAGGGAGAACCCAAGAGACCCAGTACTTC
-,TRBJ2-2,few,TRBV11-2,CASSLSDTGELFF,TGTGCCAGCAGCTTATCAGACACCGGGGAGCTGTTTTTT
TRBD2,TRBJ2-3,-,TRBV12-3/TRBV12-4,CASLIAGITDTQYF,TGTGCCAGCCTTATAGCGGGGATCACAGATACGCAGTATTTT
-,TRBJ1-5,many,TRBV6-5,CASSYSMGRLEPQHF,TGTGCCAGCAGTTACTCGATGGGGAGATTGGAGCCCCAGCATTTT
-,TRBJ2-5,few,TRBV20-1,CSAPWGQETQYF,TGCAGTGCTCCCTGGGGGCAAGAGACCCAGTACTTC
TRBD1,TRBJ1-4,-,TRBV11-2,CASSYQGATNEKLFF,TGTGCCAGCAGTTATCAGGGGGCCACTAATGAAAAACTGTTTTTT
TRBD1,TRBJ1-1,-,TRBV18,CASSPRQGSGTEAFF,TGTGCCAGCTCACCACGACAGGGCTCTGGAACTGAAGCTTTCTTT
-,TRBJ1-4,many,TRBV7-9,CASSLPGQKLFF,TGTGCCAGCAGCCTCCCCGGGCAAAAACTGTTTTTT
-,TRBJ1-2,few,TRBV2,CASNRDGGYGYTF,TGTGCCAGCAACAGGGACGGGGGATATGGCTACACCTTC
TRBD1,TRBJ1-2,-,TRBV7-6,CASRLTTGDFPSGYTF,TGTGCCAGCAGATTAACAACAGGGGATTTTCCCTCTGGCTACACCTTC
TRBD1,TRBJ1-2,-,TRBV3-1,CASSLDRGMSGYTF,TGTGCCAGCAGCCTTGACAGGGGGATGAGTGGCTACACCTTC
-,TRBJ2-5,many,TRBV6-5,CASSYRRGSHQETQYF,TGTGCCAGCAGTTACCGTCGGGGGAGCCACCAAGAGACCCAGTACTTC